These T cell receptor beta chains were read from a single sample in a study of technical replicates of blood from a handful of donors. TCRdb's table, derived via immunoSEQ multiplex PCR, lists solely in-frame clones and lacks some. The sample lists about 74,000 clones, 95% occurring once. The specimen was T cells isolated from PBMCs. All receptors come from a human donor in good health. CDR3s include the opening cysteine and the closing phenylalanine or tryptophan. A D gene is named only where the DNA matches it firmly. Some rows mark clone size as missing; the rest say once, few, many or name a class of expanded clone.

>.|TRBJ1-5|TRBV10-1|TRBD1
CASSETRRTGKTYSNQPQHF
TGCGCCAGCAGTGAGACCCGCCGGACAGGAAAGACTTATAGCAATCAGCCCCAGCATTTT
>.|TRBJ1-2|TRBV11-2|TRBD1
CASSLVRGSDGRGYGYTF
TGTGCCAGCAGCTTAGTCAGGGGGTCTGACGGTCGGGGCTATGGCTACACCTTC
>.|TRBJ2-3|TRBV28|TRBD2
CASSFVGSGSSLDTQYF
TGTGCCAGCAGTTTTGTGGGCAGCGGGAGTTCTTTGGATACGCAGTATTTT
>.|TRBJ2-7|TRBV9|TRBD1
CASSPPGGFGEQYF
TGTGCCAGCAGCCCCCCAGGGGGCTTTGGTGAGCAGTACTTC
>.|TRBJ1-5|TRBV10-1|.
CASGATGPDSNQPQHF
TGCGCCAGCGGGGCGACAGGACCCGATAGCAATCAGCCCCAGCATTTT
>.|TRBJ2-7|TRBV28|.
CASSLRGYSSYEQYF
TGTGCCAGCAGTTTGCGGGGCTATAGCTCCTACGAGCAGTACTTC
>.|TRBJ2-1|TRBV4-1|.
CASSQDVAQTYNEQFF
TGCGCCAGCAGCCAAGATGTCGCACAAACCTACAATGAGCAGTTCTTC
>.|TRBJ2-7|TRBV27|.
CASSLSHEQYF
TGTGCCAGCAGTCTTTCCCACGAGCAGTACTTC
>.|TRBJ2-2|TRBV10-1|.
CASTPGGGADTGELFF
TGCGCCAGCACTCCCGGCGGCGGGGCGGACACCGGGGAGCTGTTTTTT
>.|TRBJ1-3|TRBV12-2|.
CASRLVRQGALLDSGNTIYF
TGTGCAAGTCGCTTAGTTAGACAGGGGGCTCTTCTAGATTCTGGAAACACCATATATTTT
>.|TRBJ2-7|TRBV9|.
CASSVGAADEQYF
TGTGCCAGCAGCGTAGGGGCAGCCGACGAGCAGTACTTC
>.|TRBJ2-1|TRBV9|TRBD1
CASSPRTGQNDEQFF
TGTGCCAGCAGCCCGCGGACAGGCCAAAACGATGAGCAGTTCTTC
>once|TRBJ2-1|TRBV9|.
CASSVDPGLVSNEQFF
TGTGCCAGCAGCGTAGATCCAGGGCTTGTGTCCAATGAGCAGTTCTTC
>.|TRBJ1-6|TRBV2|.
CASSYRAGESPLHF
TGTGCCAGCAGTTACAGGGCTGGTGAATCACCCCTCCACTTT
>.|TRBJ2-1|TRBV9|TRBD2
CASSVARLALSDEQFF
TGTGCCAGCAGCGTAGCTCGACTAGCGCTAAGCGATGAGCAGTTCTTC
>.|TRBJ2-2|TRBV9|.
CASSVDTGELFF
TGTGCCAGCAGCGTCGACACCGGGGAGCTGTTTTTT
>.|TRBJ1-3|TRBV29-1|.
CSVAGGRGSGNTIYF
TGCAGCGTTGCTGGGGGCAGAGGCTCTGGAAACACCATATATTTT
>.|TRBJ2-7|TRBV7-3|.
CASSPSYEQYF
TGTGCCAGCAGCCCGTCCTACGAGCAGTACTTC
>.|TRBJ1-3|TRBV7-2|.
CASSPHPRSGNTIYF
TGTGCCAGCAGCCCTCATCCGCGCTCTGGAAACACCATATATTTT
>.|TRBJ1-1|TRBV23-1|.
CASSQRERYDTEAFF
TGCGCCAGCAGTCAACGAGAGCGCTATGACACTGAAGCTTTCTTT
>.|TRBJ2-7|TRBV28|.
CASSGGLFNSYEQYF
TGTGCCAGCAGCGGGGGACTTTTCAACTCCTACGAGCAGTACTTC
>.|TRBJ2-7|TRBV6-6|TRBD1
CASKGQGPYEQYF
TGTGCCAGCAAGGGACAGGGTCCTTACGAGCAGTACTTC
>.|TRBJ2-2|TRBV6-4|TRBD2
CASSELAGENGELFF
TGTGCCAGCAGTGAACTAGCGGGAGAGAACGGGGAGCTGTTTTTT
>.|TRBJ1-1|TRBV27|.
CASSLSRGAGAFF
TGTGCCAGCAGTTTATCGCGGGGGGCTGGAGCTTTCTTT
>.|TRBJ1-2|TRBV28|.
CASSLLFSSRPGLVYGYTF
TGTGCCAGCAGTTTATTGTTTTCTTCCCGGCCCGGACTGGTCTATGGCTACACCTTC
>.|TRBJ1-2|TRBV5-1|TRBD1
CASSWTGYNYGYTF
TGCGCCAGCAGCTGGACAGGATATAACTATGGCTACACCTTC
>.|TRBJ1-4|TRBV28|.
CASSGLGEEKLFF
TGTGCCAGCAGTGGCCTTGGGGAGGAAAAACTGTTTTTT
>few|TRBJ1-1|TRBV18|.
CASSRDWNTEAFF
TGTGCCAGCTCACGAGACTGGAACACTGAAGCTTTCTTT
>.|TRBJ1-3|TRBV7-9|.
CASSVLIDTIYF
TGTGCCAGCAGCGTCCTCATAGACACCATATATTTT
>.|TRBJ1-2|TRBV19|TRBD1
CASSIERTGFTYGYTF
TGTGCCAGTAGTATAGAACGGACAGGGTTTACCTATGGCTACACCTTC
>.|TRBJ1-1|TRBV5-4|TRBD1
CASSSKATGGDTEAFF
TGTGCCAGCAGCTCCAAGGCGACAGGGGGCGATACTGAAGCTTTCTTT
>.|TRBJ1-5|TRBV27|TRBD1
CASSYTGTGGNQPQHF
TGTGCCAGCAGTTATACCGGGACAGGGGGCAATCAGCCCCAGCATTTT
>once|TRBJ2-3|TRBV7-3|.
CATSRGGATDTQYF
TGTGCCACCTCGAGAGGGGGGGCCACAGATACGCAGTATTTT
>.|TRBJ1-2|TRBV11-2|TRBD1
CASSLDPGTAYGYTF
TGTGCCAGCAGCTTAGATCCCGGGACAGCCTATGGCTACACCTTC
>.|TRBJ1-1|TRBV29-1|.
CSVDMAGGVGTEAFF
TGCAGCGTCGATATGGCCGGGGGGGTTGGGACTGAAGCTTTCTTT
>.|TRBJ2-7|TRBV2|TRBD2
CASTEGLAGYEQYF
TGTGCCAGCACGGAGGGACTAGCGGGGTACGAGCAGTACTTC
>.|TRBJ2-7|TRBV30|TRBD1
CAWTVDRVSEQYF
TGTGCCTGGACCGTGGACAGGGTTTCCGAGCAGTACTTC
>.|TRBJ1-1|TRBV9|.
CASSPLIQSGGDKKAFF
TGTGCCAGCAGCCCATTAATCCAGTCTGGGGGGGATAAGAAAGCTTTCTTT
>.|TRBJ2-7|TRBV6-1|TRBD2
CASTAGGGGYEQYF
TGTGCCAGCACAGCGGGAGGAGGGGGCTACGAGCAGTACTTC
>.|TRBJ2-7|TRBV30|TRBD2
CAWRAAGGSSYEQYF
TGTGCCTGGAGAGCAGCGGGGGGGAGCTCCTACGAGCAGTACTTC
>.|TRBJ1-4|TRBV2|TRBD1
CASSAGQTNEKLFF
TGTGCCAGCAGTGCGGGACAGACTAATGAAAAACTGTTTTTT
>.|TRBJ2-7|TRBV28|TRBD2
CASSSSSGERYEQYF
TGTGCCAGCAGTTCCTCTAGCGGAGAGCGCTACGAGCAGTACTTC
>.|TRBJ1-2|TRBV30|.
CAWSVNSHYGYTF
TGTGCCTGGAGTGTAAACAGCCACTATGGCTACACCTTC
>.|TRBJ2-7|TRBV5-6|.
CASSMGPYEQYF
TGTGCCAGCAGCATGGGGCCCTACGAGCAGTACTTC
>once|TRBJ2-2|TRBV6-5|.
CASSYSRTGELFF
TGTGCCAGCAGTTACTCGAGAACCGGGGAGCTGTTTTTT
>.|TRBJ2-1|TRBV5-1|.
CASSLAGNSYNEQFF
TGCGCCAGCAGCTTGGCCGGGAATTCTTACAATGAGCAGTTCTTC
>.|TRBJ2-1|TRBV11-2|TRBD2
CASSWRSGSSYNEQFF
TGTGCCAGCAGCTGGAGAAGCGGGAGCTCCTACAATGAGCAGTTCTTC
>once|TRBJ2-3|TRBV5-1|.
CASSLALAGTSTDTQYF
TGCGCCAGCAGCTTGGCCCTCGCGGGGACTAGCACAGATACGCAGTATTTT
>.|TRBJ1-2|TRBV4-1|.
CASSQPLQDYYGYTF
TGCGCCAGCAGCCAACCCCTACAAGACTACTATGGCTACACCTTC
>.|TRBJ2-7|TRBV6-1|.
CASETTGSYEQYF
TGTGCCAGCGAAACTACGGGGTCCTACGAGCAGTACTTC
>.|TRBJ2-1|TRBV27|TRBD2
CASSPGTSGRPSYNEQFF
TGTGCCAGCAGTCCTGGGACTAGCGGGAGGCCATCCTACAATGAGCAGTTCTTC
>.|TRBJ2-5|TRBV29-1|TRBD2
CSARLAGGETQYF
TGCAGCGCACGACTAGCGGGAGGGGAGACCCAGTACTTC
>.|TRBJ1-1|TRBV19|.
CASSVGRGRIYTEAFF
TGTGCCAGTAGTGTCGGCAGGGGCCGGATTTACACTGAAGCTTTCTTT
>.|TRBJ2-2|TRBV9|.
CASSVAGELFF
TGTGCCAGCAGCGTAGCTGGGGAGCTGTTTTTT
>few|TRBJ2-7|TRBV5-1|TRBD1
CASSWTGFEQYF
TGCGCCAGCAGCTGGACAGGGTTCGAGCAGTACTTC